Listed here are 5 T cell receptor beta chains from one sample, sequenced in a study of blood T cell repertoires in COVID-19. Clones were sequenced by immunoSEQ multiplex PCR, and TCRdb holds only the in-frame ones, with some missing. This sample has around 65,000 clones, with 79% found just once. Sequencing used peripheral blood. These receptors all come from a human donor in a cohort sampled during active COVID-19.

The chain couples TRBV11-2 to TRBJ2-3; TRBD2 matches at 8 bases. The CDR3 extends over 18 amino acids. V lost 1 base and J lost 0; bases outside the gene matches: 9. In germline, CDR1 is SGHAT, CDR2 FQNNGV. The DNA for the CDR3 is TGTGCCAGCAGCTTAGCGGCCCAGGCTAGCGGGAGCACAGATACGCAGTATTTT. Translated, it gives CASSLAAQASGSTDTQYF.

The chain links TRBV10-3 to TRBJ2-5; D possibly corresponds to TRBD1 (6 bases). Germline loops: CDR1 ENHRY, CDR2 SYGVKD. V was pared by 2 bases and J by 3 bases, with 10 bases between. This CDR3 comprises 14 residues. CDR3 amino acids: CAISEPPGEETQYF. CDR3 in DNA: TGTGCCATCAGTGAGCCCCCAGGGGAAGAGACCCAGTACTTC.

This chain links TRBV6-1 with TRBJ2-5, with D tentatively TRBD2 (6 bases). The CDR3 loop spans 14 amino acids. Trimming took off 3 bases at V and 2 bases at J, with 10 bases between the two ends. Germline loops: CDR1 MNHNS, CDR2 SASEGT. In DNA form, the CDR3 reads TGTGCCAGCAGTGATTGGGACTTACAAGAGACCCAGTACTTC. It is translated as CASSDWDLQETQYF.

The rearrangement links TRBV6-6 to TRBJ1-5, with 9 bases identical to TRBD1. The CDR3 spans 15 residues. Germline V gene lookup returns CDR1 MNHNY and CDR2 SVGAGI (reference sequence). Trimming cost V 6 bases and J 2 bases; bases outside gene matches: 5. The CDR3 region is CASRDWTGGNQPQHF. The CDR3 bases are TGTGCCAGCAGGGACTGGACAGGGGGCAATCAGCCCCAGCATTTT.

The DNA for the CDR3 is TGCGCCAGCAGCCAAGTATCAGCGGACACTGAAGCTTTCTTT. It translates to CASSQVSADTEAFF. V and J are TRBV4-1 and TRBJ1-1, with D unresolved. V lost 1 base and J 3 bases, leaving 9 bases between the germline ends. There are 14 residues in the CDR3. CDR1 is MGHRA, CDR2 YSYEKL, per germline.